These 14 T cell receptor beta chains originate from one sample sequenced in a study of tissue T cells after allogeneic stem cell transplantation. Generated by immunoSEQ multiplex PCR, the TCRdb table keeps only in-frame clones and is missing some. The table has roughly 8,600 clones, 35% to 40% seen once; the top ten hold under 4%. Time point in this sample: mouse harvest day 14 after allogeneic transplant. The graft held 10^6 splenic CD5+ T cells and 10^7 T-cell-depleted bone marrow cells. The source material was skin. The receptors were sampled from a female BALB/c mouse given C57BL/6 T cells with graft-versus-host disease after an allogeneic hematopoietic cell transplant.

This clone is labeled medium-sized (0.01 to 0.1%). All gene names here are mouse names. Coverage ceases 1 residue before the CDR3 finishes, and the germline J gene fills in the end. The chain combines TRBV26 with TRBJ2-3, with 9 bases matching TRBD1. J was trimmed by 0 bases and V by 4 bases; bases with no gene match: 5. The germline gives CDR1 KGHPV, CDR2 FQNQEV (reference sequence). The CDR3 length is 16 residues. This chain's CDR3 is CASSPDRGPSAETLYF. CDR3 bases read: TGTGCCAGCAGTCCGGACAGGGGTCCTAGTGCAGAAACGCTGTAT.

A remark on this clone: Genes and germline are mouse. The read is 1 residue too short to cover the CDR3 end, so that end is filled in from the germline J gene. The chain employs TRBV26 and TRBJ1-4; the D gene is possibly TRBD1 (6 bases). The CDR3 loop spans 14 amino acids. Germline V lookup: CDR1 KGHPV, CDR2 FQNQEV (reference sequence). V was shortened by 6 bases and J by 3 bases, with 11 bases between the two germline ends. The CDR3 sequence: CASSQGSANERLFF. The CDR3 bases that were read are TGTGCCAGCAGCCAGGGGTCGGCCAACGAAAGATTATTT.

Details on this clone: Mouse gene names and germline throughout. CDR3 region: CASSQPYEQYF. CDR3 bases read: TGTGCCAGCAGCCAACCCTATGAACAGTAC. The chain joins TRBV2 to TRBJ2-7; D ambiguous. The CDR3 goes on 1 residue after the read ends, and that part is filled in from the germline J gene. Germline values: CDR1 LGHNA, CDR2 YSYQKL. The CDR3 is 11 amino acids. V dropped 2 bases and J dropped 2 bases, with 1 base sitting between them.

A word on this clone: The gene names given are mouse names. The CDR3 end is not reached by the read, which stops 1 residue before it; the germline J gene fills it in. The chain recombines TRBV12-2 with TRBJ1-4; D not resolved. V was pared by 0 bases and J by 7 bases, with 5 bases between. The germline V gene has CDR1 SGHLS and CDR2 HYDKME. The CDR3 has 12 residues. CDR3 DNA (partial): TGTGCCAGCTCTCTCGATAGCGAAAGATTATTT. It translates to CASSLDSERLF. The entire CDR3 reads CASSLDSERLFF.

Turning to this clone: Gene names and germline match the mouse. From the germline J gene comes the end of the CDR3, since the read stops 1 residue before it. V and J are TRBV16 and TRBJ2-5; the match to TRBD2 covers 11 bases. After removal of 1 base from V and 3 bases from J, the junction contained 0 bases not matched to a gene. CDR1 is SGHSA, CDR2 FRNQAP, per germline. CDR3 length: 15 amino acids. The sequenced CDR3 bases are TGTGCAAGCAGCTTAGGGACTGGGGGGCAAGACACCCAGTAC. It yields the protein CASSLGTGGQDTQY. The full CDR3 reads CASSLGTGGQDTQYF.

Concerning this clone: Gene names denote mouse genes. The CDR3 end is not reached by the read, which stops 1 residue before it; the germline J gene fills it in. The genes are TRBV13-3 and TRBJ2-7; no definite D call. The length of the CDR3 is 13 residues. Germline CDR1 NNHDY, CDR2 SYVADS. Trimming stripped 4 bases from V and 0 bases from J, with 8 bases between. This CDR3 reads CASSQLSSYEQYF. The sequenced CDR3 bases are TGTGCCAGCAGTCAACTTAGCTCCTATGAACAGTAC.

With regard to this clone: Gene names denote mouse genes. Sequencing ends 1 residue short of the CDR3 end; the germline J gene provides the rest. The chain joins TRBV3 to TRBJ2-5; no firm D call. This CDR3 has 13 residues. In germline, CDR1 is SNHLY, CDR2 FYNGKV (reference sequence). V lost 1 base, J lost 2 bases, and 4 bases lay in between. The CDR3 DNA, read in part, is TGTGCCAGCAGCTTAGGGTTCCAAGACACCCAGTAC. Protein sequence: CASSLGFQDTQY. The entire CDR3 reads CASSLGFQDTQYF.

In the case of this clone: The genes are named according to mouse. The sequence runs out 1 residue before the end of the CDR3; the remainder is reconstructed from the germline J gene. The chain is built from TRBV26 and TRBJ1-1; D gene uncertain. Deletions cut 3 bases from V and 1 base from J, with 6 bases between. Looked up from germline, CDR1 is KGHPV and CDR2 is FQNQEV (reference sequence). CDR3 size: 13 residues. CDR3 region: CASSLPGNTEVFF. The sequenced part of the CDR3 DNA is TGTGCCAGCAGTCTACCAGGGAACACAGAAGTCTTC.

By sample share, this clone is medium-sized. Mouse germline and gene names are used. The read stops 1 residue short of the end of the CDR3; the missing end is completed from the germline J gene. The rearrangement uses TRBV16 and TRBJ1-4; D unclear. V was shortened by 0 bases and J by 5 bases, with 1 base between the two germline ends. The germline gives CDR1 SGHSA, CDR2 FRNQAP. The CDR3 is 12 residues long. CDR3 region: CASSLENERLFF. The sequenced part of the CDR3 DNA is TGTGCAAGCAGCTTAGAAAACGAAAGATTATTT.

This clone was counted between two and nine times. These gene names are mouse names. The read ends 1 residue shy of where the CDR3 ends; the end is completed using the germline J gene. The chain couples TRBV26 to TRBJ1-1, with TRBD1 matching over 10 bases. Germline V gene sequence: CDR1 KGHPV, CDR2 FQNQEV (reference sequence). V lost 6 bases and J lost 0; bases outside the gene matches: 4. The CDR3 covers 15 residues. Incomplete CDR3 DNA: TGTGCCAGCAGGGGACAGGGGCCTTCAAACACAGAAGTCTTC. Protein: CASRGQGPSNTEVF. The whole CDR3 sequence is CASRGQGPSNTEVFF.

This clone was counted only a few times. Genes and germline come from the mouse. The read ends 1 residue shy of where the CDR3 ends; the end is completed using the germline J gene. The chain couples TRBV5 to TRBJ1-3; D gene ambiguous. Trimming shortened V by 0 bases and J by 0 bases, and 6 bases separated the two germline ends. The CDR3 contains 15 residues. The germline V gene has CDR1 LGHNA and CDR2 YNLKQL (reference sequence). CDR3 sequence reads: CASSQDSNSGNTLYF. The sequenced part of the CDR3 DNA is TGTGCCAGCAGCCAAGATTCAAATTCTGGAAATACGCTCTAT.

Sample share makes this clone medium-sized. Gene names refer to mouse genes. The read terminates 1 residue ahead of where the CDR3 ends, so the germline J gene completes it. V gene TRBV26 combines with J gene TRBJ1-3, with D hard to call. Germline assignment: CDR1 KGHPV and CDR2 FQNQEV (reference sequence). The CDR3 contains 15 residues. V lost 6 bases and J lost 0, with 12 bases in between. The CDR3 DNA, read in part, is TGTGCCAGCAGGTCCCAGACCAATTCTGGAAATACGCTCTAT. Protein product: CASRSQTNSGNTLY. The entire CDR3 reads CASRSQTNSGNTLYF.

With respect to this clone: Gene names are mouse gene names. The CDR3 end lies 1 residue beyond the end of the read and is filled in from the germline J gene. This rearrangement joins TRBV31 to TRBJ2-4; 9 nucleotides line up with TRBD2. In germline, CDR1 is GKSSPN, CDR2 SITVG. V dropped 0 bases and J dropped 4; count of bases not matched to a gene: 2. The CDR3 contains 14 residues. CDR3 region: CAWSLNWGENTLYF. The CDR3 bases that were read are TGTGCCTGGAGTCTAAACTGGGGGGAAAACACCTTGTAC. The complete variable domain, with remaining parts taken from reference TRBV31 and TRBJ2-4, reads AQTIHQWPVAEIKAVGSPLSLGCTIKGKSSPNLYWYWQATGGTLQQLFYSITVGQVESVVQLNLSASRPKDDQFILSTEKLLLSHSGFYLCAWSLNWGENTLYFGAGTRLSVL.

Comment on this clone: Here the gene names and germline are mouse. The read stops 1 residue short of the end of the CDR3; the missing end is completed from the germline J gene. V usage is TRBV12-1 and J usage is TRBJ1-4; 12 bases match TRBD1. V lost 2 bases, J lost 3 bases, and 0 bases stayed unmatched. The CDR3 loop spans 15 amino acids. Germline CDR1 reads SGHSN; CDR2 reads HYEKVE. The covered CDR3 bases are TGTGCCAGCTCTCGGGACAGGGGGCCCAACGAAAGATTATTT. Encoded protein: CASSRDRGPNERLF. The full CDR3 protein reads CASSRDRGPNERLFF.